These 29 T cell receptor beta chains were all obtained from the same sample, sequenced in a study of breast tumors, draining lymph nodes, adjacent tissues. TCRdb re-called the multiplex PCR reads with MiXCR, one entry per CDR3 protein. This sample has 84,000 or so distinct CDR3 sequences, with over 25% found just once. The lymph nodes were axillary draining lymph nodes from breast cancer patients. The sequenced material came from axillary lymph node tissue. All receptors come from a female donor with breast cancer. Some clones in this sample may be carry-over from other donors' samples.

The CDR3 here is CASSLGVAVSDTQYF. The CDR3 DNA is TGTGCCAGCAGCTTAGGGGTGGCGGTTTCAGATACGCAGTATTTT. The chain combines TRBV7-2 with TRBJ2-3; D is undetermined. In germline, CDR1 is SGHTA, CDR2 FQGNSA. The CDR3 totals 15 residues. V was trimmed by 1 base and J by 4 bases, leaving 12 bases between them. The full variable domain, its missing parts supplied by reference TRBV7-2 and TRBJ2-3, is GAGVSQSPSNKVTEKGKDVELRCDPISGHTALYWYRQSLGQGLEFLIYFQGNSAPDKSGLPSDRFSAERTGGSVSTLTIQRTQQEDSAVYLCASSLGVAVSDTQYFGPGTRLTVL.

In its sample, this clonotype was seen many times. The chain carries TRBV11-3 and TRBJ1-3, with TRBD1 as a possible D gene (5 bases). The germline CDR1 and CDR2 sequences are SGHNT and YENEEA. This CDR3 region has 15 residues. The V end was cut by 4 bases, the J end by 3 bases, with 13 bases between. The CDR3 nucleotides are TGTGCCAGCAGCTGGCGGCAGGGTCGTGGAAACACCATATATTTT. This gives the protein CASSWRQGRGNTIYF. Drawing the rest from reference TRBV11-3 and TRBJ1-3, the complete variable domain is EAGVVQSPRYKIIEKKQPVAFWCNPISGHNTLYWYLQNLGQGPELLIRYENEEAVDDSQLPKDRFSAERLKGVDSTLKIQPAELGDSAVYLCASSWRQGRGNTIYFGEGSWLTVV.

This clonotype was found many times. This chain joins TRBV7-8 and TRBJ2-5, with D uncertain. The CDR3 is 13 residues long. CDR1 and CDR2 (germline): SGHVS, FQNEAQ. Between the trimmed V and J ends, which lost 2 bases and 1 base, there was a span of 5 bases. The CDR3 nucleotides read TGTGCCAGCAGCTTATTCGGCCAAGAGACCCAGTACTTC. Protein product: CASSLFGQETQYF.

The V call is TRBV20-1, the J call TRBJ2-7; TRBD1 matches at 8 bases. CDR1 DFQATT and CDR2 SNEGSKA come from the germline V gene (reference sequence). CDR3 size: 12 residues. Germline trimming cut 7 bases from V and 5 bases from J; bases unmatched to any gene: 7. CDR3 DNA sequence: TGCAGTGTACCGGGACAGGTCGACGAGCAGTACTTC. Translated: CSVPGQVDEQYF.

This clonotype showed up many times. DNA of the CDR3: TGCAGTGCTAGAGCCCCTCACTACGAGCAGTACTTC. This sequence encodes CSARAPHYEQYF. The gene calls are TRBV20-1 and TRBJ2-7; D is unclear. The CDR3 runs to 12 residues. Per the germline V gene, CDR1 is DFQATT and CDR2 is SNEGSKA (reference sequence). V was clipped by 1 base and J by 3 bases, with 7 bases between them.

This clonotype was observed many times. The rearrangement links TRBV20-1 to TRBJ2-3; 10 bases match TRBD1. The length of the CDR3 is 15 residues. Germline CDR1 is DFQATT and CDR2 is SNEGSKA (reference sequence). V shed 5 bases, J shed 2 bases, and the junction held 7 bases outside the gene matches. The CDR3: CSAVPGQGTTDTQYF. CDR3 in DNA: TGCAGTGCTGTACCGGGACAGGGGACCACAGATACGCAGTATTTT.

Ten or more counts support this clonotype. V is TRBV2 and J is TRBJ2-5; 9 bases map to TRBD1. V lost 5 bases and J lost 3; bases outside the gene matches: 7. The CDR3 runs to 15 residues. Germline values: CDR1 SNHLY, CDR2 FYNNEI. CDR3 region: CASSQQGAEEETQYF. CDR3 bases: TGTGCCAGCAGTCAACAGGGGGCGGAGGAAGAGACCCAGTACTTC.

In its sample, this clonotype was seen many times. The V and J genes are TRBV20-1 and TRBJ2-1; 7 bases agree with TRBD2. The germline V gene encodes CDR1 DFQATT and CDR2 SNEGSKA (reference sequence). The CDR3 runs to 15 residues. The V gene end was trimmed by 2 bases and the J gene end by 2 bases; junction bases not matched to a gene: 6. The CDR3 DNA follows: TGCAGTGCTAGAATGGCGGGAGAGGCCTACAATGAGCAGTTCTTC. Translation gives CSARMAGEAYNEQFF.

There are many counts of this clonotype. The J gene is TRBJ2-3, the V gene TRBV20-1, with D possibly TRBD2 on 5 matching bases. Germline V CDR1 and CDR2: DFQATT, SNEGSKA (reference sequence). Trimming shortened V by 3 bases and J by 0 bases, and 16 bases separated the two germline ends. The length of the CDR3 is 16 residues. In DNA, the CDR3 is TGCAGTGCTAGCGCCCCTGGAGCGGCCAGCACAGATACGCAGTATTTT. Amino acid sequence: CSASAPGAASTDTQYF.

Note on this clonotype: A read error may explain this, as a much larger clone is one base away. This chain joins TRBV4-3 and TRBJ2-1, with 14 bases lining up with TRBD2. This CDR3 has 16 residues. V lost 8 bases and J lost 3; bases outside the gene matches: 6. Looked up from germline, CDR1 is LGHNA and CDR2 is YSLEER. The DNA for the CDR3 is TGCGCCAGCGGCCCCGGGACTAGCGGGAGCTACAATGAGCAGTTCTTC. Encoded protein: CASGPGTSGSYNEQFF.

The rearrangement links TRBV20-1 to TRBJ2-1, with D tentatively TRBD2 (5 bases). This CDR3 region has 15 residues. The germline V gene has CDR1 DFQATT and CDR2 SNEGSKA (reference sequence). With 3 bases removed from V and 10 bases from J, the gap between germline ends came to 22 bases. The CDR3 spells CSASGRLGSVDEQFF. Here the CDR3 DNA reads TGCAGTGCTAGCGGCCGGCTAGGGAGTGTGGACGAGCAGTTCTTC.

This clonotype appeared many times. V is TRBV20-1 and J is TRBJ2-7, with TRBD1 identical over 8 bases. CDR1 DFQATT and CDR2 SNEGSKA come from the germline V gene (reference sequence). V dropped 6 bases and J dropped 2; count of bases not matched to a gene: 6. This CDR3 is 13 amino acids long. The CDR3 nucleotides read TGCAGTGCAAACCGACAGGGGACCTACGAGCAGTACTTC. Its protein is CSANRQGTYEQYF.

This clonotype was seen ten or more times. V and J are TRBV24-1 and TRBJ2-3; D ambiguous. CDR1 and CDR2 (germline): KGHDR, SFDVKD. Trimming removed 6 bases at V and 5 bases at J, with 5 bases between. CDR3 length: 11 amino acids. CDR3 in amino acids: CATSRLDTQYF. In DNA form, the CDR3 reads TGTGCCACCAGTAGGCTAGATACGCAGTATTTT.

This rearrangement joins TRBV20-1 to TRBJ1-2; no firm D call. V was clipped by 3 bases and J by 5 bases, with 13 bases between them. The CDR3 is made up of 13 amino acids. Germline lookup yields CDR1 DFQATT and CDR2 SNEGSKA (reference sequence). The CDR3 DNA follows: TGCAGTGCTAGCAAATACCCCGGTTATGGCTACACCTTC. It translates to CSASKYPGYGYTF.

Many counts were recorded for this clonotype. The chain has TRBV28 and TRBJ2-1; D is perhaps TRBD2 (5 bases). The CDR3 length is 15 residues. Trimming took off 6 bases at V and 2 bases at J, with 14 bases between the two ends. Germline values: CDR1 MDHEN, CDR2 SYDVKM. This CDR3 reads CASSRRTGAYNEQFF. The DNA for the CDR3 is TGTGCCAGCAGCCGCCGGACTGGGGCCTACAATGAGCAGTTCTTC. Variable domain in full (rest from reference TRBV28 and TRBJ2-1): DVKVTQSSRYLVKRTGEKVFLECVQDMDHENMFWYRQDPGLGLRLIYFSYDVKMKEKGDIPEGYSVSREKKERFSLILESASTNQTSMYLCASSRRTGAYNEQFFGPGTRLTVL.

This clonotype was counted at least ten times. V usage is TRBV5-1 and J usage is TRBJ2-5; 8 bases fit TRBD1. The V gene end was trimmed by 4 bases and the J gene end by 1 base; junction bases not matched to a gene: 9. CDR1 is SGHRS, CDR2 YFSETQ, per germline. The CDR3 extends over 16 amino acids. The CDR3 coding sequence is TGCGCCAGCAGCCCTAGGACAGGGCCGATCCAAGAGACCCAGTACTTC. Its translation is CASSPRTGPIQETQYF.

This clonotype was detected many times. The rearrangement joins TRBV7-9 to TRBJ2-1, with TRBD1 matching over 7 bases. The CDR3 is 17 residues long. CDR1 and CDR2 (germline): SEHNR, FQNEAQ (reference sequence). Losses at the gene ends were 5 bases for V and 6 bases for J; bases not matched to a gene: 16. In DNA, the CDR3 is TGTGCCAGCAGCATATATCAAGGGACAGCTACCGGCAATGAGCAGTTCTTC. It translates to CASSIYQGTATGNEQFF. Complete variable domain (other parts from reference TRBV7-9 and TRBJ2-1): DTGVSQNPRHKITKRGQNVTFRCDPISEHNRLYWYRQTLGQGPEFLTYFQNEAQLEKSRLLSDRFSAERPKGSFSTLEIQRTEQGDSAMYLCASSIYQGTATGNEQFFGPGTRLTVL.

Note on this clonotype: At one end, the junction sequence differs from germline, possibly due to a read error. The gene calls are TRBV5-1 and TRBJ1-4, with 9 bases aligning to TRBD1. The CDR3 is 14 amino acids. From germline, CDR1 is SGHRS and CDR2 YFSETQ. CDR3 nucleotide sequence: TGCACCAGCAGCATAAGGACAGGGGCCGAAAAACTGTTTTTT. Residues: CTSSIRTGAEKLFF.

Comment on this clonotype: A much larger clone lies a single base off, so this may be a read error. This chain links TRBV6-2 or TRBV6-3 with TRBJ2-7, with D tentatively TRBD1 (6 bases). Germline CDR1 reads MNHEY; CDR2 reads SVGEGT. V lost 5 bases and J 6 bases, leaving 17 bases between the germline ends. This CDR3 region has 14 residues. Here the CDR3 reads CASSPSGTSGEQYF. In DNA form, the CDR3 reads TGTGCCAGCAGTCCTAGTGGGACATCTGGCGAGCAGTACTTC.

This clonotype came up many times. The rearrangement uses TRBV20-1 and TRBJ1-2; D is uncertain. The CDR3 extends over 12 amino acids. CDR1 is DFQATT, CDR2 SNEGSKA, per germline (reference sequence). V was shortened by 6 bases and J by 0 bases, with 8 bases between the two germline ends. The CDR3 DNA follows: TGCAGTGCCCCTCTGGCTAACTATGGCTACACCTTC. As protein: CSAPLANYGYTF.

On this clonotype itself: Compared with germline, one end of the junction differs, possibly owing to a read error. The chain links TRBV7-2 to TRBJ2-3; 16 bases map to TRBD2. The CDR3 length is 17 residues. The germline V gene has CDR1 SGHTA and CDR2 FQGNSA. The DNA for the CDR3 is TGTGCCAGCAGCACCGGGACTAGCGGGAGGGCGCTAGATCCGCAGTATTTT. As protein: CASSTGTSGRALDPQYF.

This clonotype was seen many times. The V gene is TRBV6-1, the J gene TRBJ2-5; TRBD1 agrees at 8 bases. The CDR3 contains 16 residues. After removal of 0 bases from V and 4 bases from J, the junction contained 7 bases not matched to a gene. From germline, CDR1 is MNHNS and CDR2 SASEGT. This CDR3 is CASSEALFGQGETQYF. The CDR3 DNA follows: TGTGCCAGCAGTGAAGCTTTGTTCGGACAGGGAGAGACCCAGTACTTC.

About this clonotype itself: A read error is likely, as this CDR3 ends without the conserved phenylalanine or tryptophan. The CDR3 sequence is CASRTLGEVGEQYL. DNA of the CDR3: TGTGCCAGCAGGACACTGGGGGAGGTAGGAGAGCAGTACCTC. The V gene is TRBV2, the J gene TRBJ2-7, with D possibly TRBD2 on 6 matching bases. Between the trimmed V and J ends, which lost 6 bases and 7 bases, there was a span of 19 bases. Per the germline V gene, CDR1 is SNHLY and CDR2 is FYNNEI. This CDR3 comprises 14 residues.

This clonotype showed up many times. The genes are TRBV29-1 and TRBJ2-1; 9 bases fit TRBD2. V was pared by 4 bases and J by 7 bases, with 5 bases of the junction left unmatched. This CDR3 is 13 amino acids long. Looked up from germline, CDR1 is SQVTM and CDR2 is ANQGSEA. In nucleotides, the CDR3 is TGCAGCGTTGCTGTGACTAGCGGAAATGAGCAGTTCTTC. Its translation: CSVAVTSGNEQFF.

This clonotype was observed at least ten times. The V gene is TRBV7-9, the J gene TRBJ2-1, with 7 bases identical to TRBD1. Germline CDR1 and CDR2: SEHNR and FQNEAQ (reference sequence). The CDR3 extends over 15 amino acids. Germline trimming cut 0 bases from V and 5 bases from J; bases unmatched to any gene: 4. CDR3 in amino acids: CASSLAQGLHNEQFF. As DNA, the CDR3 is TGTGCCAGCAGCTTAGCACAGGGGCTTCACAATGAGCAGTTCTTC. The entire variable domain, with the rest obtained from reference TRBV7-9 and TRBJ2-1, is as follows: DTGVSQNPRHKITKRGQNVTFRCDPISEHNRLYWYRQTLGQGPEFLTYFQNEAQLEKSRLLSDRFSAERPKGSFSTLEIQRTEQGDSAMYLCASSLAQGLHNEQFFGPGTRLTVL.

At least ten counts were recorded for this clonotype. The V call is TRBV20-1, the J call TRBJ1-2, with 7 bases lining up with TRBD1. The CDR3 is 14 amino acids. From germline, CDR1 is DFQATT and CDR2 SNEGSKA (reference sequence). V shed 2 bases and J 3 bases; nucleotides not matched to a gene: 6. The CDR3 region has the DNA TGCAGTGCTAGAAACCTAGACAGGGACTATGGCTACACCTTC. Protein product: CSARNLDRDYGYTF.

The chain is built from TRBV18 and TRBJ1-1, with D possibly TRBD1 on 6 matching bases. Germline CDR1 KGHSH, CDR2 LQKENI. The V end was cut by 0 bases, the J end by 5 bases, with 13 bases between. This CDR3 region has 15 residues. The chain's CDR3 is CASSPPDQGRTEAFF. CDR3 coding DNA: TGTGCCAGCTCACCACCGGACCAGGGGAGGACTGAAGCTTTCTTT.

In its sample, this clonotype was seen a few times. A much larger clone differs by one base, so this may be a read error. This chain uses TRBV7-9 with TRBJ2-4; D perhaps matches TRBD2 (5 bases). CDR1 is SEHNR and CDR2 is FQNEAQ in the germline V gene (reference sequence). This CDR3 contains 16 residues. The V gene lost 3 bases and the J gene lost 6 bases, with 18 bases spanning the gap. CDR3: CASSLPSSGLLNIQYF. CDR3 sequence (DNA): TGTGCCAGCAGCTTGCCTAGTTCGGGGTTGTTAAACATTCAGTACTTC.

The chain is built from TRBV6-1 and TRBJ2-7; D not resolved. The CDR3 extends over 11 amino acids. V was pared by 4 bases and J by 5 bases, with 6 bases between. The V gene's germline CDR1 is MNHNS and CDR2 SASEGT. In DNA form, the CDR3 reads TGTGCCAGCAGTGGGCGAGACGAGCAGTACTTC. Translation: CASSGRDEQYF.